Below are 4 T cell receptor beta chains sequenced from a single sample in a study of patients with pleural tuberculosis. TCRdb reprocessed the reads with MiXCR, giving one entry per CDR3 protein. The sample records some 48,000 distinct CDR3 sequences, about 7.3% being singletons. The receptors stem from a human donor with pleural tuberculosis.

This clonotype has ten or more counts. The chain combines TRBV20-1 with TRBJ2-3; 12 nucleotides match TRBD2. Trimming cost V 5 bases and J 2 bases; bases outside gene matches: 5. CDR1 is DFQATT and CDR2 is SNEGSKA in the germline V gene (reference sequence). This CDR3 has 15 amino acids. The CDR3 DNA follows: TGCAGTGCTGACGGACTAGCGGGAAACACAGATACGCAGTATTTT. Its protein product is CSADGLAGNTDTQYF.

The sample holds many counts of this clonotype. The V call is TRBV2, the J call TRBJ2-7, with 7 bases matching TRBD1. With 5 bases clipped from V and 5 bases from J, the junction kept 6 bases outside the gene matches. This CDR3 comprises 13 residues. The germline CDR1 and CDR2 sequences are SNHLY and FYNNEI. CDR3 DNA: TGTGCCAGCAGTCTAGACAGGGAGAACGAGCAGTACTTC. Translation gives CASSLDRENEQYF.

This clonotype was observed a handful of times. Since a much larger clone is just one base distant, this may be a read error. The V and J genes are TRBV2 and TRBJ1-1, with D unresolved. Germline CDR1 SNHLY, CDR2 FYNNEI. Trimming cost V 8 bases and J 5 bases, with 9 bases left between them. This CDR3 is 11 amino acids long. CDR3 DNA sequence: TGTGCCAGCTCCCCCGAGACTGAAGCTTTCTTT. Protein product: CASSPETEAFF.

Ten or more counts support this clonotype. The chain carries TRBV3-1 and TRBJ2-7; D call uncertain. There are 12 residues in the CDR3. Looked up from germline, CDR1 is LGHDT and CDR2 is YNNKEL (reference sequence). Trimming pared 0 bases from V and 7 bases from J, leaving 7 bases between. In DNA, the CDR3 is TGTGCCAGCAGCCAAGATCGAAGTGAGCAGTACTTC. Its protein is CASSQDRSEQYF.